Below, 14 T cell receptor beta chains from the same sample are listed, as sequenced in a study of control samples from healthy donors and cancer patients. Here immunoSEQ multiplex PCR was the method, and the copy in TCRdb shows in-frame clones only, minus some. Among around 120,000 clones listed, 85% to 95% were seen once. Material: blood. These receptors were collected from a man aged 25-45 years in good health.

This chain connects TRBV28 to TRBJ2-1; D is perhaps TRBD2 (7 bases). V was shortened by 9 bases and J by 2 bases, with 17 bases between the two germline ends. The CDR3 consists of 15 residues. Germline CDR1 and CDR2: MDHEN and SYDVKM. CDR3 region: CASFGRGAPYNEQFF. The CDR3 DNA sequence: TGTGCCAGTTTCGGCCGGGGGGCACCCTACAATGAGCAGTTCTTC.

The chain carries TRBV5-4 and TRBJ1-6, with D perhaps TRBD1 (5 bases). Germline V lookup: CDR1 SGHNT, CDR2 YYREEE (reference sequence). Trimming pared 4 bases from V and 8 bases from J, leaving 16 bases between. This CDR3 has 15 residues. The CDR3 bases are TGTGCCAGCAGCGGGGATTTGGGGGTGTATTCACCCCTCCACTTT. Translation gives CASSGDLGVYSPLHF. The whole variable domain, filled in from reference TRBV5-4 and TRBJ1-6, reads ETGVTQSPTHLIKTRGQQVTLRCSSQSGHNTVSWYQQALGQGPQFIFQYYREEENGRGNFPPRFSGLQFPNYSSELNVNALELDDSALYLCASSGDLGVYSPLHFGNGTRLTVT.

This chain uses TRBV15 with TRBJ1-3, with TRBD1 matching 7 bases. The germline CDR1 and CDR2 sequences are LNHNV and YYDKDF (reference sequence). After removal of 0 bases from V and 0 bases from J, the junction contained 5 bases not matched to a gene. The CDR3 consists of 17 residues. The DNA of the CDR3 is TGTGCCACCAGCAGAGAGCCCGGGACAGCCTCTGGAAACACCATATATTTT. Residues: CATSREPGTASGNTIYF. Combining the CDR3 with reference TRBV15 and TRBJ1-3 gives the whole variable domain DAMVIQNPRYQVTQFGKPVTLSCSQTLNHNVMYWYQQKSSQAPKLLFHYYDKDFNNEADTPDNFQSRRPNTSFCFLDIRSPGLGDTAMYLCATSREPGTASGNTIYFGEGSWLTVV.

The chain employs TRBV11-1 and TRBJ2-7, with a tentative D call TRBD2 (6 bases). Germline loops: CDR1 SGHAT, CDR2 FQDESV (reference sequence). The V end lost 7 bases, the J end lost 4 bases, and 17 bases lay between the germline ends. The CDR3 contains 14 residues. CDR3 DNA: TGTGCCAGCACCCGGGACTTTGGAGAATACGAGCAGTACTTC. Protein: CASTRDFGEYEQYF.

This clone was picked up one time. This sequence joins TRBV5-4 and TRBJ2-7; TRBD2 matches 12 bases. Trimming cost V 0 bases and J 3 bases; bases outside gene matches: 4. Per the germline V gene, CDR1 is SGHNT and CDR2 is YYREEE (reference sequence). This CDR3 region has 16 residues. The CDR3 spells CASSLVGLAGNYEQYF. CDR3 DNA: TGTGCCAGCAGCTTGGTCGGACTAGCGGGGAACTACGAGCAGTACTTC.

Here the CDR3 DNA reads TGTGCCAGCAGCTCCCGGGACAGGGGTCCTTATGGCTACACCTTC. Residues: CASSSRDRGPYGYTF. The V call is TRBV7-9, the J call TRBJ1-2; 10 bases agree with TRBD1. The CDR3 consists of 15 residues. Per the germline V gene, CDR1 is SEHNR and CDR2 is FQNEAQ (reference sequence). V shed 4 bases, J shed 5 bases, and the junction held 7 bases outside the gene matches.

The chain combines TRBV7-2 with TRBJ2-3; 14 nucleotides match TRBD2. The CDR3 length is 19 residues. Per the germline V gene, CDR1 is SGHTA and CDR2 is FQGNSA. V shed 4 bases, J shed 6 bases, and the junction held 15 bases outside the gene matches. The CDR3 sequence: CASSSPGLAGGLRGDTQYF. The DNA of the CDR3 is TGTGCCAGCAGCTCCCCCGGACTAGCGGGGGGCCTTAGAGGGGATACGCAGTATTTT.

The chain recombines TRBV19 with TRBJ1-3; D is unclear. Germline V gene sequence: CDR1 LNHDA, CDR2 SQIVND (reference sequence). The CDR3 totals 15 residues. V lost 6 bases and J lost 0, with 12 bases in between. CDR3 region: CASSVQASSGNTIYF. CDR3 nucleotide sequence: TGTGCCAGTAGCGTCCAGGCGAGCTCTGGAAACACCATATATTTT. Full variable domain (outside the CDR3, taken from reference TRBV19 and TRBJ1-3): DGGITQSPKYLFRKEGQNVTLSCEQNLNHDAMYWYRQDPGQGLRLIYYSQIVNDFQKGDIAEGYSVSREKKESFPLTVTSAQKNPTAFYLCASSVQASSGNTIYFGEGSWLTVV.

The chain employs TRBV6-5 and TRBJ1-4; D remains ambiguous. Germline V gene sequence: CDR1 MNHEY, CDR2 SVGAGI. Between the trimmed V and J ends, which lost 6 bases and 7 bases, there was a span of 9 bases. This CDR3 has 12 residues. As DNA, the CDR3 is TGTGCCAGCAGGGATGGAAGTGAAAAACTGTTTTTT. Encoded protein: CASRDGSEKLFF.

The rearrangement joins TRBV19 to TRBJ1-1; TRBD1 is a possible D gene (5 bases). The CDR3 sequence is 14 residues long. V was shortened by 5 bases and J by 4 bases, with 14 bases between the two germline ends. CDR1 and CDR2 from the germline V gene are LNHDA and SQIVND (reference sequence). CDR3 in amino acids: CASSPLLDSTEAFF. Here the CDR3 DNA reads TGTGCCAGTAGTCCCTTACTCGACAGCACTGAAGCTTTCTTT.

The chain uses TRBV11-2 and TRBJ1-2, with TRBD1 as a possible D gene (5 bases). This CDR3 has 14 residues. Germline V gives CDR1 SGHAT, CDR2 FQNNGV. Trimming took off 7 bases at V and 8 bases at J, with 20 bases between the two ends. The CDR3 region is CASTLWAGTYGYTF. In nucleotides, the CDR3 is TGTGCCAGCACCCTTTGGGCGGGGACCTACGGCTACACCTTC.

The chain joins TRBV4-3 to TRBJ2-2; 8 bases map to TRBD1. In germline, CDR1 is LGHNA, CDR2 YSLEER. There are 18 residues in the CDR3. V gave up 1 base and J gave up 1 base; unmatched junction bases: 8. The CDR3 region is CASSQAPRTGLNTGELFF. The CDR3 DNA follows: TGCGCCAGCAGCCAAGCACCCCGGACAGGGTTGAACACCGGGGAGCTGTTTTTT.

The CDR3 DNA is TGTGCCAGCAGCCCCCGGACATTATATAATTCACCCCTCCACTTT. This codes for CASSPRTLYNSPLHF. This chain connects TRBV14 to TRBJ1-6; D may be TRBD1 (5 bases). Germline assignment: CDR1 SGHDN and CDR2 FVKESK. V lost 4 bases, J lost 4 bases, and 11 bases lay in between. CDR3 size: 15 residues.

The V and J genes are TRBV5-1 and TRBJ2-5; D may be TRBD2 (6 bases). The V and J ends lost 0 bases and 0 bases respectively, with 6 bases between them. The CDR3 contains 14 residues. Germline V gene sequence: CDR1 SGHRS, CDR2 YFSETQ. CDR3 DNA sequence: TGCGCCAGCAGCTTGGCGGGGGACCAAGAGACCCAGTACTTC. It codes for CASSLAGDQETQYF.